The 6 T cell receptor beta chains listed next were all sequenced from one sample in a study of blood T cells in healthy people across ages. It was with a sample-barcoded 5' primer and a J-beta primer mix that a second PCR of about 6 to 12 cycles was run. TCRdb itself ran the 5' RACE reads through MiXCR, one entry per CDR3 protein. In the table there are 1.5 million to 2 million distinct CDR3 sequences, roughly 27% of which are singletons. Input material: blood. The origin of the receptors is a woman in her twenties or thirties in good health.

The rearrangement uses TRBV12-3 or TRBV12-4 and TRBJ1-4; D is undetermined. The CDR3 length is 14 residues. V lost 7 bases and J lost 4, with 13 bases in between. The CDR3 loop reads CASTTDGFNEKLFF. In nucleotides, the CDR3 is TGTGCCAGCACCACGGACGGATTTAATGAAAAACTGTTTTTT.

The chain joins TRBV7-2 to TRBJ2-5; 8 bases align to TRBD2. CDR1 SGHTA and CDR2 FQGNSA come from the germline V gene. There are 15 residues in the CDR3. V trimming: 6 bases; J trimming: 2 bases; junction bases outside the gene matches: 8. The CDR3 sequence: CASSQIAGRQETQYF. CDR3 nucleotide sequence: TGTGCCAGCAGTCAAATAGCGGGGCGACAAGAGACCCAGTACTTC.

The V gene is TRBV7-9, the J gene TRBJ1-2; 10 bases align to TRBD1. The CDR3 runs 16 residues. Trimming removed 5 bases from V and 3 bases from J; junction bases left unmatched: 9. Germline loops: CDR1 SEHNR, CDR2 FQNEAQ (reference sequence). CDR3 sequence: CASSADRGRGDYGYTF. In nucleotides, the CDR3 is TGTGCCAGCAGCGCGGACAGGGGGAGAGGGGACTATGGCTACACCTTC.

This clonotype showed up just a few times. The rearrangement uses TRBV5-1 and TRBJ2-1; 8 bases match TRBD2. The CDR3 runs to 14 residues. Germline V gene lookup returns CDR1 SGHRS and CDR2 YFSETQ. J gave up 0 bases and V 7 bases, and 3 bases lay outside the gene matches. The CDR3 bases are TGCGCCAGCGGAGCGGGGGACTCCTACAATGAGCAGTTCTTC. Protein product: CASGAGDSYNEQFF. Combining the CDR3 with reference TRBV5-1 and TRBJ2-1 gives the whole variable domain KAGVTQTPRYLIKTRGQQVTLSCSPISGHRSVSWYQQTPGQGLQFLFEYFSETQRNKGNFPGRFSGRQFSNSRSEMNVSTLELGDSALYLCASGAGDSYNEQFFGPGTRLTVL.

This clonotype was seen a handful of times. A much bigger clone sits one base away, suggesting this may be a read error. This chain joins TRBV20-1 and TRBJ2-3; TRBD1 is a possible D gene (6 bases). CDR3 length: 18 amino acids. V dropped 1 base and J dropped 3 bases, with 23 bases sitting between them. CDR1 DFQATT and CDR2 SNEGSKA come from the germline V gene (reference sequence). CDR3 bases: TGCAGTGCTAGAGGTACCCACAGGGATGAAGCGGATACAGATACGCAGTATTTT. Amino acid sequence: CSARGTHRDEADTDTQYF.

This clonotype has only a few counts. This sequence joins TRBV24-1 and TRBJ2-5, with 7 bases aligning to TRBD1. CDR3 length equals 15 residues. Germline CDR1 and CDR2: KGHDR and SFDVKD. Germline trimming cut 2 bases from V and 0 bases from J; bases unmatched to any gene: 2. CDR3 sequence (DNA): TGTGCCACCAGTGATTCGGGACAGCACCAAGAGACCCAGTACTTC. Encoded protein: CATSDSGQHQETQYF.